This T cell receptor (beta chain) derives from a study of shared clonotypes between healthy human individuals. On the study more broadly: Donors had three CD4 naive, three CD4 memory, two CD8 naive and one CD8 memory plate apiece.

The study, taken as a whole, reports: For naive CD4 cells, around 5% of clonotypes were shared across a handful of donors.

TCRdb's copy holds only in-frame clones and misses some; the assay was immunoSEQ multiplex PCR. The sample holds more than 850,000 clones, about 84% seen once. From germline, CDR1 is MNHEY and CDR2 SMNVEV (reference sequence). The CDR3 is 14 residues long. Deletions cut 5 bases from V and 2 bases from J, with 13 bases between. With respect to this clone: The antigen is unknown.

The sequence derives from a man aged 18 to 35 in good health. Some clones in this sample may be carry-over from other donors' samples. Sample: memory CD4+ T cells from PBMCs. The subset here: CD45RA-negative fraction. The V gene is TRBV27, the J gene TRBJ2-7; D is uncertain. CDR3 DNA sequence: TGTGCCAGCAGTCGGCTAGGACGGGCCTACGAGCAGTACTTC. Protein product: CASSRLGRAYEQYF.